Shown below are 24 T cell receptor beta chains from a single sample sequenced in a study of control samples from healthy donors and cancer patients. Clones were sequenced by immunoSEQ multiplex PCR, and TCRdb holds only the in-frame ones, with some missing. The data hold about 73,000 clones, with 94% observed a single time. The specimen was blood. The source is a woman aged 40 to 50 in good health.

The chain uses TRBV30 and TRBJ2-1; D possibly corresponds to TRBD2 (6 bases). Trimming took off 3 bases at V and 7 bases at J, with 13 bases between the two ends. The CDR3 has 13 residues. Germline loops: CDR1 GTSNPN, CDR2 SVGIG (reference sequence). CDR3: CAWRLGEVNEQFF. CDR3 DNA sequence: TGTGCCTGGAGACTAGGGGAGGTGAATGAGCAGTTCTTC.

The V call is TRBV6-6, the J call TRBJ1-1; no firm D call. The CDR3 runs to 11 residues. Trimming cost V 7 bases and J 11 bases, with 14 bases left between them. Germline V CDR1 and CDR2: MNHNY, SVGAGI (reference sequence). CDR3 bases: TGTGCCAGCACTTTTTTCTGGGAGGCTTTCTTT. It codes for CASTFFWEAFF.

This chain uses TRBV7-9 with TRBJ1-2, with a possible D match to TRBD1 (6 bases). The CDR3 spans 12 residues. Trimming cost V 8 bases and J 1 base, with 8 bases left between them. CDR1 and CDR2 (germline): SEHNR, FQNEAQ (reference sequence). CDR3: CASEQGNYGYTF. The CDR3 nucleotides read TGTGCCAGCGAACAGGGTAACTATGGCTACACCTTC. Based on the CDR3 plus reference TRBV7-9 and TRBJ1-2, the full variable domain is DTGVSQNPRHKITKRGQNVTFRCDPISEHNRLYWYRQTLGQGPEFLTYFQNEAQLEKSRLLSDRFSAERPKGSFSTLEIQRTEQGDSAMYLCASEQGNYGYTFGSGTRLTVV.

In DNA form, the CDR3 reads TGTGCCATCAGTGCCGAACTGAACACTGAAGCTTTCTTT. It encodes CAISAELNTEAFF. The chain employs TRBV10-3 and TRBJ1-1; no firm D call. The V end was cut by 4 bases, the J end by 0 bases, with 6 bases between. CDR1 and CDR2 from the germline V gene are ENHRY and SYGVKD. This CDR3 spans 13 amino acids.

The chain uses TRBV6-1 and TRBJ2-1; D unclear. The CDR3 runs 14 residues. V shed 1 base and J shed 6 bases, with 10 bases lying between them. Germline lookup yields CDR1 MNHNS and CDR2 SASEGT. CDR3 sequence: CASSEEPRSNEQFF. CDR3 DNA: TGTGCCAGCAGTGAAGAGCCGCGATCCAATGAGCAGTTCTTC.

The rearrangement links TRBV3-1 (or the pseudogene TRBV3-2) to TRBJ2-7, with D possibly matching TRBD2 (5 bases). This CDR3 has 14 residues. CDR1 and CDR2 from the germline V gene are LGHDT and YNNKEL (reference sequence). V dropped 2 bases and J dropped 0 bases, with 8 bases sitting between them. CDR3 coding DNA: TGTGCCAGCAGCCAATCGGGAATCTCCTACGAGCAGTACTTC. Protein sequence: CASSQSGISYEQYF.

Here the CDR3 DNA reads TGTGCCAGCAGCTTGTTTGGGGGGTCGGGTAGCAATCAGCCCCAGCATTTT. Residues: CASSLFGGSGSNQPQHF. The chain combines TRBV5-5 with TRBJ1-5; D is possibly TRBD1 (5 bases). Germline V CDR1 and CDR2: SGHKS, YYEKEE (reference sequence). Trimming left V 1 base short and J 0 bases short, with 14 bases between. This CDR3 is 17 amino acids long.

The rearrangement links TRBV30 to TRBJ1-2; weak D call: TRBD1 (6 bases). The germline gives CDR1 GTSNPN, CDR2 SVGIG (reference sequence). The V end was cut by 2 bases, the J end by 6 bases, with 16 bases between. CDR3 size: 14 residues. As DNA, the CDR3 is TGTGCCTGGAGTATTATTTCGACAGGCGATGGCTACACCTTC. Translated: CAWSIISTGDGYTF.

The V gene is TRBV6-5, the J gene TRBJ1-1, with D unresolved. The CDR3 totals 16 residues. Between the trimmed V and J ends, which lost 2 bases and 7 bases, there was a span of 20 bases. From germline, CDR1 is MNHEY and CDR2 SVGAGI. The CDR3 DNA sequence: TGTGCCAGCAGTTACGACCTCCCCTGGCAACGAAGTGAAGCTTTCTTT. Translating it yields CASSYDLPWQRSEAFF.

This sequence joins TRBV7-6 and TRBJ2-1, with 11 bases matching TRBD2. In germline, CDR1 is SGHVS, CDR2 FNYEAQ. The CDR3 is 18 residues long. V shed 1 base and J 0 bases; nucleotides not matched to a gene: 5. CDR3 sequence reads: CASSLVTSGSSSYNEQFF. CDR3 in DNA: TGTGCCAGCAGCTTAGTAACTAGCGGGAGTAGCTCCTACAATGAGCAGTTCTTC.

This chain uses TRBV18 with TRBJ2-3; D is unclear. Germline V gives CDR1 KGHSH, CDR2 LQKENI. The germline V and J ends were trimmed by 6 bases and 6 bases, with 22 bases remaining between them. The CDR3 spans 16 residues. CDR3 sequence: CASSASRQLIEDTQYF. Here the CDR3 DNA reads TGTGCCAGCTCCGCGTCTCGGCAGCTGATTGAGGATACGCAGTATTTT.

V and J are TRBV5-1 and TRBJ2-1; 12 bases map to TRBD2. Germline lookup yields CDR1 SGHRS and CDR2 YFSETQ. The CDR3 consists of 19 residues. Trimming removed 1 base from V and 1 base from J; junction bases left unmatched: 9. The CDR3 region is CASSLNPSGGAYSYNEQFF. The CDR3 DNA reads as TGCGCCAGCAGCTTGAATCCTAGCGGGGGGGCCTATTCCTACAATGAGCAGTTCTTC.

V and J are TRBV7-8 and TRBJ1-2; perhaps TRBD1 as D (6 bases). The CDR3 is made up of 14 amino acids. The germline V gene has CDR1 SGHVS and CDR2 FQNEAQ. Trimming removed 8 bases at V and 4 bases at J, with 17 bases between. The CDR3 loop is CASGLGGASYGYTF. In DNA, the CDR3 is TGTGCCAGCGGGCTCGGGGGGGCAAGCTATGGCTACACCTTC.

On this clone itself: One end of the junction is discordant with germline, which a read error may explain. The rearrangement joins TRBV2 to TRBJ2-3, with 7 bases aligning to TRBD1. CDR1 and CDR2 from the germline V gene are SNHLY and FYNNEI. This CDR3 contains 13 residues. The CDR3 loop is CASSALGQGVKDF. The CDR3 coding sequence is TGTGCCAGCAGTGCACTTGGGCAGGGGGTTAAGGATTTT.

The V and J genes are TRBV18 and TRBJ2-3, with D hard to call. Per the germline V gene, CDR1 is KGHSH and CDR2 is LQKENI. This CDR3 has 15 amino acids. V was cut by 2 bases and J by 0 bases, with 9 bases left in between. The CDR3 bases are TGTGCCAGCTCACCAACTACCACTAGCACAGATACGCAGTATTTT. As protein: CASSPTTTSTDTQYF.

The chain joins TRBV7-9 to TRBJ1-1; D ambiguous. Deletions cut 0 bases from V and 7 bases from J, with 6 bases between. CDR1 SEHNR and CDR2 FQNEAQ come from the germline V gene (reference sequence). The CDR3 covers 12 residues. The CDR3 is CASSLAPNEAFF. Here the CDR3 DNA reads TGTGCCAGCAGCTTAGCCCCCAATGAAGCTTTCTTT.

As DNA, the CDR3 is TGTGCCAGCAGCGTTCTAGCGGGAGGTACAGATACGCAGTATTTT. This gives the protein CASSVLAGGTDTQYF. The chain joins TRBV2 to TRBJ2-3; TRBD2 agrees at 11 bases. Germline V gives CDR1 SNHLY, CDR2 FYNNEI. J gave up 3 bases and V 6 bases, and 5 bases lay outside the gene matches. The CDR3 length is 15 residues.

This chain uses TRBV10-2 with TRBJ2-2; 10 bases line up with TRBD2. The CDR3 totals 16 residues. V gave up 3 bases and J gave up 7 bases; unmatched junction bases: 8. Per the germline V gene, CDR1 is WSHSY and CDR2 is SAAADI. The CDR3 spells CASSDTSGGADGELFF. The CDR3 DNA follows: TGCGCCAGCAGTGATACGAGCGGGGGGGCCGACGGGGAGCTGTTTTTT.

This sequence joins TRBV2 and TRBJ1-2, with a tentative D call TRBD1 (5 bases). Trimming took 4 bases from V and 7 from J, leaving 13 bases between them. CDR1 SNHLY and CDR2 FYNNEI come from the germline V gene. CDR3 size: 13 residues. As DNA, the CDR3 is TGTGCCAGCAGTGTCGAGCAGGGTTCTGGCTACACCTTC. The encoded protein is CASSVEQGSGYTF.

The rearrangement links TRBV10-3 to TRBJ1-1; D not certain. V was pared by 11 bases and J by 3 bases, with 13 bases between. Germline-derived CDR1 and CDR2 are ENHRY and SYGVKD. CDR3 length equals 12 residues. The CDR3 sequence: CASRGRDTEAFF. The CDR3 nucleotides read TGTGCCTCCCGGGGTAGAGACACTGAAGCTTTCTTT.

The rearrangement links TRBV11-2 to TRBJ1-1; D remains ambiguous. The germline gives CDR1 SGHAT, CDR2 FQNNGV. This CDR3 spans 15 amino acids. The V end was cut by 1 base, the J end by 1 base, with 10 bases between. The chain's CDR3 is CASSLVGRRNTEAFF. The CDR3 DNA reads as TGTGCCAGCAGCTTAGTCGGACGGCGGAACACTGAAGCTTTCTTT.

CDR3 region: CASSPPGSYNEKLFF. The CDR3 DNA reads as TGTGCCAGCAGCCCACCGGGGTCTTACAATGAAAAACTGTTTTTT. The V call is TRBV7-9, the J call TRBJ1-4; D gene ambiguous. V gave up 5 bases and J gave up 5 bases, with 15 bases separating them. In germline, CDR1 is SEHNR, CDR2 FQNEAQ (reference sequence). The CDR3 has 15 residues. Supplemented by reference TRBV7-9 and TRBJ1-4, the full variable domain reads DTGVSQNPRHKITKRGQNVTFRCDPISEHNRLYWYRQTLGQGPEFLTYFQNEAQLEKSRLLSDRFSAERPKGSFSTLEIQRTEQGDSAMYLCASSPPGSYNEKLFFGSGTQLSVL.

The gene calls are TRBV4-3 and TRBJ1-2, with D tentatively TRBD1 (5 bases). This CDR3 region has 16 residues. Germline-derived CDR1 and CDR2 are LGHNA and YSLEER. The V end lost 0 bases, the J end lost 6 bases, and 17 bases lay between the germline ends. The CDR3 DNA sequence: TGCGCCAGCAGCCAAGATCAAATGGGCAGGGCGGATGGCTACACCTTC. It codes for CASSQDQMGRADGYTF.

The V and J genes are TRBV3-1 (or the pseudogene TRBV3-2) and TRBJ1-2, with 10 bases aligning to TRBD1. V was pared by 4 bases and J by 5 bases, with 4 bases of the junction left unmatched. The CDR3 has 14 amino acids. Germline CDR1 is LGHDT and CDR2 is YNNKEL (reference sequence). DNA for the CDR3: TGTGCCAGCAGCCCAGGACAGGGGGGTTATGGCTACACCTTC. This sequence encodes CASSPGQGGYGYTF.